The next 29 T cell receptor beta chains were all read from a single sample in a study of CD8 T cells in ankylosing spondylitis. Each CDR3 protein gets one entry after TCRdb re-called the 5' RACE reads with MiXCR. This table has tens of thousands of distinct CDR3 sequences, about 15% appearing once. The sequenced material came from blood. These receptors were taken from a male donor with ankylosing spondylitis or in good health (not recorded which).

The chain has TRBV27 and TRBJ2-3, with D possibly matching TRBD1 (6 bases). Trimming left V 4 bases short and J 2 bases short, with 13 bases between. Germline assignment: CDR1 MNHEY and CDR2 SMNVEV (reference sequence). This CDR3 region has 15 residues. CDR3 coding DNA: TGTGCCAGCAGTTCGTGGACAGAGGTCACAGATACGCAGTATTTT. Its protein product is CASSSWTEVTDTQYF.

CDR3 sequence reads: CASTPGLAGGPKEFF. For the CDR3, the DNA is TGTGCCAGCACCCCGGGACTAGCGGGAGGGCCTAAGGAGTTCTTC. This chain links TRBV27 with TRBJ2-1; 16 bases align to TRBD2. CDR3 size: 15 residues. Germline CDR1 reads MNHEY; CDR2 reads SMNVEV (reference sequence). V was pared by 7 bases and J by 14 bases, with 11 bases of the junction left unmatched.

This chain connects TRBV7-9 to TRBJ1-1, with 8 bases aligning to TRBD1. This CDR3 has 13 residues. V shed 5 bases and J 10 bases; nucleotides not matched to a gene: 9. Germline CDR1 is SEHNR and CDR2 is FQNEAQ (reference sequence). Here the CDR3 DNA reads TGTGCCAGCAGCCCCGCGGACAGGGCGAGAGCTTTCTTT. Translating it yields CASSPADRARAFF.

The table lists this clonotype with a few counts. The CDR3 DNA sequence: TGTGCCAGCAGCTCAAATCGGGGAACTGAAGCTTTCTTT. This gives the protein CASSSNRGTEAFF. This sequence joins TRBV7-2 and TRBJ1-1; D unresolved. Germline V gene data show CDR1 as SGHTA and CDR2 as FQGNSA. This CDR3 has 13 residues. V lost 4 bases to trimming and J lost 5 bases, with 11 bases between them.

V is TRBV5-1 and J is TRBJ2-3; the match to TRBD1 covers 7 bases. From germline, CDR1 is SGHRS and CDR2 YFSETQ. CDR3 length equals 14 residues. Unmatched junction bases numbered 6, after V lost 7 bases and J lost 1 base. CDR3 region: CASEKGAGTDTQYF. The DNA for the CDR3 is TGCGCCAGCGAGAAGGGGGCCGGCACAGATACGCAGTATTTT.

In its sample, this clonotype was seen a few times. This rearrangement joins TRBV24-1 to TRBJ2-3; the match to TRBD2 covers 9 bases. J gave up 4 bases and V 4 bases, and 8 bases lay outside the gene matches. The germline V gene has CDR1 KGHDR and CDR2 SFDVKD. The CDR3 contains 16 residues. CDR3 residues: CATSDPTSGAPDTQYF. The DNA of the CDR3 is TGTGCCACCAGTGACCCGACTAGCGGAGCGCCAGATACGCAGTATTTT.

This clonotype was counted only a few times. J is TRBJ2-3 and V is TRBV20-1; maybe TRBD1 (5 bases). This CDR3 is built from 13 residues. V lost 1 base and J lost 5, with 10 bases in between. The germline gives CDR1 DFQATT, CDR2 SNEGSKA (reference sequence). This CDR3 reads CSARVGPGDTQYF. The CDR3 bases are TGCAGTGCTAGAGTGGGGCCCGGAGATACGCAGTATTTT.

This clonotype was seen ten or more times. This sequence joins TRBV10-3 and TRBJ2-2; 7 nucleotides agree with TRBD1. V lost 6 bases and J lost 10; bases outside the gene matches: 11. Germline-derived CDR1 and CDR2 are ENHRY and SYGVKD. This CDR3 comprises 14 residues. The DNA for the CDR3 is TGTGCCATCAGGAGGGACAGCCCCCCTGCGGAGCTGTTTTTT. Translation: CAIRRDSPPAELFF.

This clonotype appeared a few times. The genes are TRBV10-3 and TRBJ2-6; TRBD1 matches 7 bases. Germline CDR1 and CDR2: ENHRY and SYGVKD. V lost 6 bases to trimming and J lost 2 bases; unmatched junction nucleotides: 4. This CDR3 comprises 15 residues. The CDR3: CAIRPDRAGANVLTF. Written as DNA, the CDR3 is TGTGCCATCAGACCCGACAGGGCTGGGGCCAACGTCCTGACTTTC.

The CDR3 DNA reads as TGTGCCAGCAGTTCCACAGATGGTAGCAATCAGCCCCAGCATTTT. It is translated as CASSSTDGSNQPQHF. This chain uses TRBV28 with TRBJ1-5; D not resolved. V was pared by 4 bases and J by 0 bases, with 10 bases between. Germline V lookup: CDR1 MDHEN, CDR2 SYDVKM. The CDR3 contains 15 residues.

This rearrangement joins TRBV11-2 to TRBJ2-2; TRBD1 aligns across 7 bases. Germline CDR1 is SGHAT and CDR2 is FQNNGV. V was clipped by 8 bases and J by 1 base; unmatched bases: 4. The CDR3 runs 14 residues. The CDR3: CASGHRGNTGELFF. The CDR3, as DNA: TGTGCCAGCGGCCACAGGGGGAACACCGGGGAGCTGTTTTTT.

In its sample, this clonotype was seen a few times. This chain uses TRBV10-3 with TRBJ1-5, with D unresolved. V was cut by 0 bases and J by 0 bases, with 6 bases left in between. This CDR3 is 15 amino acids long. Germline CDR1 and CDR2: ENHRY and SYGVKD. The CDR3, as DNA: TGTGCCATCAGTGAGTCCAGATATAGCAATCAGCCCCAGCATTTT. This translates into CAISESRYSNQPQHF.

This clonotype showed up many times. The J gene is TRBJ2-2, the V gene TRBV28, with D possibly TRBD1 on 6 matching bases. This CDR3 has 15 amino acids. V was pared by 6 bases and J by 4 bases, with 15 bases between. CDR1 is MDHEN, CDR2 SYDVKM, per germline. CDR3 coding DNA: TGTGCCAGCAGAGTGGACAGTCCCCTCACCGGGGAGCTGTTTTTT. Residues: CASRVDSPLTGELFF.

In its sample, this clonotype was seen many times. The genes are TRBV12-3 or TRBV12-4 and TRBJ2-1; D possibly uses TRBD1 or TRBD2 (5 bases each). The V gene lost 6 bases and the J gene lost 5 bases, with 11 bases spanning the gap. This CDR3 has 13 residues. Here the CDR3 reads CASSPGTDNEQFF. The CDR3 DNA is TGTGCCAGCAGCCCCGGGACCGACAATGAGCAGTTCTTC.

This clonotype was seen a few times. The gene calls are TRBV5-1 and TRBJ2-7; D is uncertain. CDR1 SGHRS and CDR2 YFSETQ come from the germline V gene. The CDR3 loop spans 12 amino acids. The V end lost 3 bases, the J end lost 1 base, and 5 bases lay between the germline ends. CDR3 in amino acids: CASSYGSYEQYF. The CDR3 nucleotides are TGCGCCAGCAGCTACGGATCCTACGAGCAGTACTTC.

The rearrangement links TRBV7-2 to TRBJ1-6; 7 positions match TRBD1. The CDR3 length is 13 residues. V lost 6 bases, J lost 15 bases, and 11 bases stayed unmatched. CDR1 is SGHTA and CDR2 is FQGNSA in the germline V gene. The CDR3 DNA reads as TGTGCCAGCAGTCTAGGTGGATCAGGGGGCCTCCACTTT. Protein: CASSLGGSGGLHF.

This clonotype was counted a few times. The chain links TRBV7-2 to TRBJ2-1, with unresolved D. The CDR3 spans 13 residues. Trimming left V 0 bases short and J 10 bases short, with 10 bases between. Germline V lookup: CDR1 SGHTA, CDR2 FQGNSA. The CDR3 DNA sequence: TGTGCCAGCAGCTTAGCTTCGAGCGTGGAGCAGTTCTTC. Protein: CASSLASSVEQFF. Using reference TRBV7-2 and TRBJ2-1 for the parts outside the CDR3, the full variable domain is GAGVSQSPSNKVTEKGKDVELRCDPISGHTALYWYRQSLGQGLEFLIYFQGNSAPDKSGLPSDRFSAERTGGSVSTLTIQRTQQEDSAVYLCASSLASSVEQFFGPGTRLTVL.

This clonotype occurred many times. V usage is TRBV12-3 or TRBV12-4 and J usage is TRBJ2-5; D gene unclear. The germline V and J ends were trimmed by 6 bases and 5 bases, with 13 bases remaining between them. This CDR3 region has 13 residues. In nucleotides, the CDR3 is TGTGCCAGCAGCCAGAGTGGTAGGGAGACCCAGTACTTC. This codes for CASSQSGRETQYF.

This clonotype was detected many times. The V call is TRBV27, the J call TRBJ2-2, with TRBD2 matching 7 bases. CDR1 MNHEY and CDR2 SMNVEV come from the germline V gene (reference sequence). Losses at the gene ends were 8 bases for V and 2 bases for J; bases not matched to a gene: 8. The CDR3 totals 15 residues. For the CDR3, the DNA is TGTGCCAGCGGCTACCGGGACTACAACACCGGGGAGCTGTTTTTT. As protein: CASGYRDYNTGELFF.

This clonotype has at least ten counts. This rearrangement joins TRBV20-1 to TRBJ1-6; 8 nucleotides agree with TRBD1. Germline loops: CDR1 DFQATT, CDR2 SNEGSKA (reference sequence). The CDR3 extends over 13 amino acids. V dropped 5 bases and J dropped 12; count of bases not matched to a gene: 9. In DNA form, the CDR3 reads TGCAGTGCTTATCAGGGACAGGACTTACCCCTCCACTTT. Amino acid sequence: CSAYQGQDLPLHF.

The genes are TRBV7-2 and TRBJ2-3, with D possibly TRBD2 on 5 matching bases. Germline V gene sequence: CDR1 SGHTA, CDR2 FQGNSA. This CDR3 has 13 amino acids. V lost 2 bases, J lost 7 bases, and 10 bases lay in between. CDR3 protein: CASSLRGLNTQYF. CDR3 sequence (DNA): TGTGCCAGCAGCTTACGAGGGCTGAATACGCAGTATTTT.

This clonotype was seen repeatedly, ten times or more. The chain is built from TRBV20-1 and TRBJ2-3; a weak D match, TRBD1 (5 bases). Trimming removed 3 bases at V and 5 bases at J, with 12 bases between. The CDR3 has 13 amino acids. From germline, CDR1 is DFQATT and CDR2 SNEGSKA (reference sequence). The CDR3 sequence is CSASRSQGDTQYF. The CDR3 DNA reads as TGCAGTGCTAGCCGGAGTCAGGGAGATACGCAGTATTTT.

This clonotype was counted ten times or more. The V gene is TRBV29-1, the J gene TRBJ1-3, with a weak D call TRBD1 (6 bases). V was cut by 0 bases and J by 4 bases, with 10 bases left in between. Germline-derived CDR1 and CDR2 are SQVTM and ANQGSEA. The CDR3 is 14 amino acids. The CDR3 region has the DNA TGCAGCGTTGAAGAAGGGGGAGAAGGAAACACCATATATTTT. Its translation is CSVEEGGEGNTIYF. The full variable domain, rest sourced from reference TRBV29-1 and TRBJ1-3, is SAVISQKPSRDICQRGTSLTIQCQVDSQVTMMFWYRQQPGQSLTLIATANQGSEATYESGFVIDKFPISRPNLTFSTLTVSNMSPEDSSIYLCSVEEGGEGNTIYFGEGSWLTVV.

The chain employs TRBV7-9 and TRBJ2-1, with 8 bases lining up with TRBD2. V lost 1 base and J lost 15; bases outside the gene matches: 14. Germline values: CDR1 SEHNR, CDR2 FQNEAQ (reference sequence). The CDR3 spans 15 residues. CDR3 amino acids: CASSLGRGGLGSPFF. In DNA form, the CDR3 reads TGTGCCAGCAGCTTAGGCCGCGGGGGGCTTGGGTCTCCGTTCTTC.

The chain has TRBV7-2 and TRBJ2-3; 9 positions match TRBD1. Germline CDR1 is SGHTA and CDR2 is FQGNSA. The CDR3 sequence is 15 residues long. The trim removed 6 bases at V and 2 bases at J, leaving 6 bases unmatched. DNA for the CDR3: TGTGCCAGCAGTCCCCGGACAGGGGCCACAGATACGCAGTATTTT. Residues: CASSPRTGATDTQYF.

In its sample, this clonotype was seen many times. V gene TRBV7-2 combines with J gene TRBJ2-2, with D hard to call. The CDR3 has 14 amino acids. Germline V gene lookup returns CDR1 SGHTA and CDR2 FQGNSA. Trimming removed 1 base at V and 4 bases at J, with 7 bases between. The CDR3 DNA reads TGTGCCAGCAGCTTAGATGGATTCACCGGGGAGCTGTTTTTT. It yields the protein CASSLDGFTGELFF.

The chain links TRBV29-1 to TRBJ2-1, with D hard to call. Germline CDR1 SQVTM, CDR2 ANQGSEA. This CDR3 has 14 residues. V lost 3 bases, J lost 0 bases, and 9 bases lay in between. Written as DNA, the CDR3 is TGCAGCGTTGACGACGAAACCTCCTACAATGAGCAGTTCTTC. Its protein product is CSVDDETSYNEQFF.

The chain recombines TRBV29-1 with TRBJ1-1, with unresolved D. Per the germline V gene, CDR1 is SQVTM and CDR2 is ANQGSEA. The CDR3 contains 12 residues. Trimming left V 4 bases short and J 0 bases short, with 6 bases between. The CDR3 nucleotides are TGCAGCGTTGGATCGGTGAACACTGAAGCTTTCTTT. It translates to CSVGSVNTEAFF.

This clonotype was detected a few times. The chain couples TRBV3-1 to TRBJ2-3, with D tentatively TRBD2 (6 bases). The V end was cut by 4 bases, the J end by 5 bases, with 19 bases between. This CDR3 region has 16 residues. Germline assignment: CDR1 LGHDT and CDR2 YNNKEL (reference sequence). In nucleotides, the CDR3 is TGTGCCAGCAGCCGGGGGACTCCCGGTAGTGGAGATACGCAGTATTTT. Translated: CASSRGTPGSGDTQYF.